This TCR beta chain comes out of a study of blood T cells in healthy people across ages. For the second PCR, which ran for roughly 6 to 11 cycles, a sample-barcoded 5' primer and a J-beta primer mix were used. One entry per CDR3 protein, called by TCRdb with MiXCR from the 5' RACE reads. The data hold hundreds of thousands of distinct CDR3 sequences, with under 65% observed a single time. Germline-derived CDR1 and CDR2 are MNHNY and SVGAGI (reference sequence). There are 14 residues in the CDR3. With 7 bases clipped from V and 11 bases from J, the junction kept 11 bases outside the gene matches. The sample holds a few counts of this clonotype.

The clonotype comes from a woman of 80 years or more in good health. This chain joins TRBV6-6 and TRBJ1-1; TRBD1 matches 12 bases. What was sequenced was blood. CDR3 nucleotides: TGTGCCAGCACACCCCGGGGACAGGGGGCTTTTGCTTTCTTT. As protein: CASTPRGQGAFAFF.